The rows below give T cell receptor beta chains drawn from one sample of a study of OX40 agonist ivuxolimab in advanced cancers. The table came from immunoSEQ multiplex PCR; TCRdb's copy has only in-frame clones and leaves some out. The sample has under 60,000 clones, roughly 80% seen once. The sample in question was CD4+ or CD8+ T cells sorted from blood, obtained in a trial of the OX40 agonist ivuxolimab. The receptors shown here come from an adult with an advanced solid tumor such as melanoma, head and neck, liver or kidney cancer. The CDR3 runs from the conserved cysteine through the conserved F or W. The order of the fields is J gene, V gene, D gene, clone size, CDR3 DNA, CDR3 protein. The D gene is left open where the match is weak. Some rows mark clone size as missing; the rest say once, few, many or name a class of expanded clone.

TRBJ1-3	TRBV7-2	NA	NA	TGTGCCAGCAGCTTTCATTTCGGGACGGCTGGAAACACCATATATTTT	CASSFHFGTAGNTIYF
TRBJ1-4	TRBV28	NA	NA	TGTGCCAGCAGTCCTGCAACTAATGAAAAACTGTTTTTT	CASSPATNEKLFF
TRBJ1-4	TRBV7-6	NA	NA	TGTGCCAGCAGCTTGGATAGGGAAAAACTGTTTTTT	CASSLDREKLFF
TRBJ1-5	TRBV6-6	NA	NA	TGTGCCAGCAGTTTTCCGCAGGGTGTAAATCAGCCCCAGCATTTT	CASSFPQGVNQPQHF
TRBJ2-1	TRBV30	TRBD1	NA	TGTGCCTGGGCCGGGACAGTATCCTACAATGAGCAGTTCTTC	CAWAGTVSYNEQFF
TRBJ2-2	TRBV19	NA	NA	TGTGCCAGTAGTACCGACGGGGCAGGTAACACCGGGGAGCTGTTTTTT	CASSTDGAGNTGELFF
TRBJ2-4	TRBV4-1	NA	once	TGCGCCAGCAGCCAATTAAATTTAGCCAAAAACATTCAGTACTTC	CASSQLNLAKNIQYF
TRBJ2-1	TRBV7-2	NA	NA	TGTGCCAGCAGCGTCCCTACTAGTGTTGGTGAGCAGTTCTTC	CASSVPTSVGEQFF
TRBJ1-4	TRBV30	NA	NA	TGTGCCTGGAGTGTAGGATCAGATACTAATGAAAAACTGTTTTTT	CAWSVGSDTNEKLFF
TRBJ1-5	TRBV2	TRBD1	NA	TGTGCCAGCGACAGGGGGCAGGTCAGCGGTCAGCCCCAGCATTTT	CASDRGQVSGQPQHF
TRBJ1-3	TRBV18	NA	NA	TGTGCCAGCTCACCTGACCGCTCCTCTGGAAACACCATATATTTT	CASSPDRSSGNTIYF
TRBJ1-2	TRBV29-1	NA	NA	TGCAGCGCGACGGGTTCGGCAGGGGTCGGCTACACCTTC	CSATGSAGVGYTF
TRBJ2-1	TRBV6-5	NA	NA	TGTGCCAGCAGTTACTCAGCGGCAATGGGGGGAGAGCAGTTCTTC	CASSYSAAMGGEQFF
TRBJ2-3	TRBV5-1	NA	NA	TGCGCCAGCTCCGGGGTACCCACAGATACGCAGTATTTT	CASSGVPTDTQYF
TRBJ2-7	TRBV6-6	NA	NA	TGTGCCAGCAGTTTGAGAGGCTACGAGCAGTACTTC	CASSLRGYEQYF
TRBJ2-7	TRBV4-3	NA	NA	TGCGCCAGCAGCCAAGACCGCCAGGGCTCCTACGAGCAGTACTTC	CASSQDRQGSYEQYF
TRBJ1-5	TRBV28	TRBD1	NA	TGTGCCAGCAGTCTTCTGACAGGGGGTTTCCAGCCCCAGCATTTT	CASSLLTGGFQPQHF
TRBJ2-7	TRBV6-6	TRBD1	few	TGTGCCAGCAGGGACAGGGTTCTATACTACGAGCAGTACTTC	CASRDRVLYYEQYF
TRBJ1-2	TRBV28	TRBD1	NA	TGTGCCAGCAGTTTACAGGGGGCGGGCTATGGCTACACCTTC	CASSLQGAGYGYTF
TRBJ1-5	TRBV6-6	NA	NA	TGTGCCAGCAGTTCCACGGACAGACCCCAATGGCAGCCCCAGCATTTT	CASSSTDRPQWQPQHF
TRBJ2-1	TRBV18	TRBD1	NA	TGTGCCAGCTCACCGCAGGGACAGGGGGCGCGGGAGCAGTTCTTC	CASSPQGQGAREQFF
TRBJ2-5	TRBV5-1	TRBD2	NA	TGCGCCAGCAGCGCAACTAGCGGGAAAGAGACCCAGTACTTC	CASSATSGKETQYF
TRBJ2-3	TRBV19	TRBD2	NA	TGTGCCAGTTTACCAGGGCGGGGGGATACGCAGTATTTT	CASLPGRGDTQYF
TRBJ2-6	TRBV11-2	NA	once	TGTGCCAGCAGCCCACTCCGAAGGTTTGCCGGGGCCAACGTCCTGACTTTC	CASSPLRRFAGANVLTF
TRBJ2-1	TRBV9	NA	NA	TGTGCCAGCAGTGAACAGGGAGATGAGCAGTTCTTC	CASSEQGDEQFF
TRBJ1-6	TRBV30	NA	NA	TGTGCCTGGAGTGTGTCCTATGGCTCACCCCTCCACTTT	CAWSVSYGSPLHF
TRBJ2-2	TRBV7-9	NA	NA	TGTGCCAGCAGCTTAGAATTTAAGGAGCTGTTTTTT	CASSLEFKELFF
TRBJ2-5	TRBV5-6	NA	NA	TGTGCCAGCAGAATACTAGGGGGAGAGACCCAGTACTTC	CASRILGGETQYF
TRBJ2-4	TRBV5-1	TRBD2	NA	TGCGCCAGCAGCTTGCGAATGGCGGGGGACAAAAACATTCAGTACTTC	CASSLRMAGDKNIQYF
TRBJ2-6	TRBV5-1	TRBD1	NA	TGCGCCAGCAGCAGTATCCCGGGACAGGCTTCGACTGGGGCCAACGTCCTGACTTTC	CASSSIPGQASTGANVLTF
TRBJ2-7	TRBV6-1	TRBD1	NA	TGTGCCAGCAGTGAGGTCCCGGGACGACAGGGCGAGCAGTACTTC	CASSEVPGRQGEQYF
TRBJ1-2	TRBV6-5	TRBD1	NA	TGTGCCAGCGAGGACAGGGACTATGGCTACACCTTC	CASEDRDYGYTF
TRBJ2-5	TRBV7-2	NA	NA	TGTGCCAGCAGCTTATTTCCAGAAGAGACCCAGTACTTC	CASSLFPEETQYF
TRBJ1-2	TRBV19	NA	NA	TGTGCCAGTATGAGGACTAACTATGGCTACACCTTC	CASMRTNYGYTF
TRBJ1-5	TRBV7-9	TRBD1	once	TGTGCCAGCAGCTTAGGGCGGACAGGCGATCAGCCCCAGCATTTT	CASSLGRTGDQPQHF
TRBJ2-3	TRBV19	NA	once	TGTGCCAGTAGTCTCCGGGCTAGCACAGATACGCAGTATTTT	CASSLRASTDTQYF
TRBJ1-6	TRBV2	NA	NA	TGTGCCAGCAGTGAAGCAACAGTCTGGGATTCACCCCTCCACTTT	CASSEATVWDSPLHF
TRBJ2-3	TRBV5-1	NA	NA	TGCGCCAGCAGCTCCTCCGGGACGGCCCTCGGGGATACGCAGTATTTT	CASSSSGTALGDTQYF
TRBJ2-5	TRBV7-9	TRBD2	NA	TGTGCCAGCAGCTTTAGCGGGGACTACCAAGAGACCCAGTACTTC	CASSFSGDYQETQYF
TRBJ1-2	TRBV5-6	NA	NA	TGTGCCAGCAGCAACCGGGACGTCTATGGCTACACCTTC	CASSNRDVYGYTF
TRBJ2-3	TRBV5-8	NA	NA	TGTGCCAGCAGTCCCGGAGAGGGCTTCCCCTTTGGGGATACGCAGTATTTT	CASSPGEGFPFGDTQYF
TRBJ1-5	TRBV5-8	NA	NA	TGTGCCAGCAGTACTGGACCGGAGGATCAGCCCCAGCATTTT	CASSTGPEDQPQHF
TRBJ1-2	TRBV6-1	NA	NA	TGTGCCAGCAGTGATACAGGGACAAACTATGGCTACACCTTC	CASSDTGTNYGYTF
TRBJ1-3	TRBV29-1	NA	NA	TGCAGCGTCGCATTTAGCTCTGGAAACACCATATATTTT	CSVAFSSGNTIYF
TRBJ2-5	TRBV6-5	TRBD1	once	TGTGCCAGCAGCGGACAGGTCCAAGAGACCCAGTACTTC	CASSGQVQETQYF
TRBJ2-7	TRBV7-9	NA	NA	TGTGCCAGCAGCCCCCAGGTCAATTCCTACGAGCAGTACTTC	CASSPQVNSYEQYF
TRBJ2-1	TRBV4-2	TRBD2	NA	TGTGCCAGCAGCCAAGAATTAGCTAGCGGGGGTATCGATGAGCAGTTCTTC	CASSQELASGGIDEQFF
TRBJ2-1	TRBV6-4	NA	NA	TGTGCCAGCAGTGACTCAATACGGGGGATCCACTACAATGAGCAGTTCTTC	CASSDSIRGIHYNEQFF
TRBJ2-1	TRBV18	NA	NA	TGTGCCAGCTCACCACAAATAGGTACGACCTACAATGAGCAGTTCTTC	CASSPQIGTTYNEQFF